The 8 T cell receptor beta chains in this list originate from one sample, sequenced in a study of monozygotic twins with inflammatory bowel disease. Each CDR3 protein gets one entry in TCRdb, which reprocessed the 5' RACE reads and gives no DNA. In total, the table holds approximately 400,000 distinct CDR3 sequences. The sequenced material came from blood. The receptors derive from a human donor with ulcerative colitis or Crohn's disease, or a healthy co-twin of an affected twin (not recorded which).

The rearrangement links TRBV7-2 to TRBJ2-3; TCRdb picks TRBD2, but there is no DNA to check that call. The CDR3 contains 16 residues. Germline V gene data show CDR1 as SGHTA and CDR2 as FQGNSA. CDR3 sequence reads: CASRSRGTTGPDTQYF.

V usage is TRBV12-3 or TRBV12-4 and J usage is TRBJ1-1. The CDR3 has 13 amino acids. CDR3 protein: CASSRGMNTEAFF.

V and J are TRBV20-1 and TRBJ2-7; TCRdb returns TRBD1, unconfirmable since there is no DNA. This CDR3 comprises 13 residues. Germline CDR1 reads DFQATT; CDR2 reads SNEGSKA (reference sequence). CDR3: CSASKTGSNEQYF.

This chain joins TRBV5-1 and TRBJ1-1; the TRBD1 assignment by TCRdb is unverifiable without DNA. Germline lookup yields CDR1 SGHRS and CDR2 YFSETQ. CDR3 length: 14 amino acids. CDR3 sequence reads: CASRDQGGLPEAFF.

Here the CDR3 reads CSVRTSGTSDTQYF. The chain combines TRBV29-1 with TRBJ2-3; lacking DNA, the TRBD2 call made by TCRdb goes unchecked. Germline V gene data show CDR1 as SQVTM and CDR2 as ANQGSEA. CDR3 length: 14 residues.

The chain couples TRBV4-1 to TRBJ2-2. The germline V gene has CDR1 MGHRA and CDR2 YSYEKL. The CDR3 has 13 amino acids. CDR3 region: CASSQLNTGELFF.

V usage is TRBV25-1 and J usage is TRBJ2-1; TCRdb outputs TRBD1, but without DNA this stays unchecked. The CDR3 is 15 amino acids. Germline V gene data show CDR1 as MGHDK and CDR2 as SYGVNS. CDR3 sequence reads: CASSFGTGSWNEQFF. The entire variable domain, with the rest obtained from reference TRBV25-1 and TRBJ2-1, is as follows: EADIYQTPRYLVIGTGKKITLECSQTMGHDKMYWYQQDPGMELHLIHYSYGVNSTEKGDLSSESTVSRIRTEHFPLTLESARPSHTSQYLCASSFGTGSWNEQFFGPGTRLTVL.

This chain connects TRBV29-1 to TRBJ1-2; TCRdb reports TRBD1, a call that lacks DNA to check it against. CDR1 is SQVTM, CDR2 ANQGSEA, per germline. The CDR3 spans 12 residues. CDR3 loop: CSAEWGDYGYTF.